Listed here are 5 T cell receptor beta chains from one sample, sequenced in a study of cytomegalovirus exposure and HLA in healthy donors (dated by TCRdb to between 2016 and 2019). The library was produced with the immunoSEQ multiplex PCR assay. For the multiplex PCR, a mixture combining 60 forward primers for TCR Vbeta segments and 13 reverse primers for TCR Jbeta segments was used. In its TCRdb copy, this immuneACCESS table keeps in-frame sequences only and misses some clones. Where compared with another copy, unresolved V genes explain less than half of these, and the others have no known cause. The sample has about 160,000 clones on record, over 70% of them singletons. 2.5% to 3% of the sample goes to the ten largest clones. The specimen sequenced was PBMCs. The origin of the receptors is a woman aged 45-65 years in good health and CMV-seropositive.

The J gene is TRBJ2-3, the V gene TRBV2; D is undetermined. The V and J ends lost 5 bases and 3 bases respectively, with 12 bases between them. The germline CDR1 and CDR2 sequences are SNHLY and FYNNEI. This CDR3 region has 14 residues. DNA for the CDR3: TGTGCCAGCAGTTCCCTTTGGCGGACAGATACGCAGTATTTT. Protein sequence: CASSSLWRTDTQYF.

The CDR3 DNA follows: TGTGCCAGCAGTTGGACAGGGGGCGGGACTGAAGCTTTCTTT. It specifies CASSWTGGGTEAFF. V is TRBV6-1 and J is TRBJ1-1, with 11 bases matching TRBD1. Germline lookup yields CDR1 MNHNS and CDR2 SASEGT. V was pared by 5 bases and J by 5 bases, with 4 bases of the junction left unmatched. The CDR3 has 14 amino acids.

The chain uses TRBV2 and TRBJ2-2; a possible D gene is TRBD1 (6 bases). The germline V and J ends were trimmed by 7 bases and 3 bases, with 18 bases remaining between them. Per the germline V gene, CDR1 is SNHLY and CDR2 is FYNNEI. This CDR3 is built from 16 residues. Here the CDR3 reads CASKKTGRGDTGELFF. The CDR3 nucleotides are TGTGCCAGCAAAAAAACAGGGCGAGGGGACACCGGGGAGCTGTTTTTT.

As concerns this clone: Other nucleotide sequences in the sample specify the same CDR3. The chain has TRBV5-1 and TRBJ2-5, with 15 positions matching TRBD2. Losses at the gene ends were 4 bases for V and 2 bases for J; bases not matched to a gene: 3. Per germline, CDR1 SGHRS and CDR2 YFSETQ. The CDR3 contains 16 residues. The CDR3 protein is CASSAGLAGGQETQYF. The CDR3 coding sequence is TGCGCCAGCAGCGCGGGACTAGCGGGGGGTCAAGAGACCCAGTACTTC.

V gene TRBV6-6 combines with J gene TRBJ1-2; TRBD1 matches at 12 bases. The germline CDR1 and CDR2 sequences are MNHNY and SVGAGI (reference sequence). The CDR3 extends over 16 amino acids. V shed 2 bases, J shed 7 bases, and the junction held 8 bases outside the gene matches. This CDR3 is CASSYVLGQGASGYTF. The CDR3 DNA follows: TGTGCCAGCAGTTACGTATTGGGACAGGGGGCTAGTGGCTACACCTTC.